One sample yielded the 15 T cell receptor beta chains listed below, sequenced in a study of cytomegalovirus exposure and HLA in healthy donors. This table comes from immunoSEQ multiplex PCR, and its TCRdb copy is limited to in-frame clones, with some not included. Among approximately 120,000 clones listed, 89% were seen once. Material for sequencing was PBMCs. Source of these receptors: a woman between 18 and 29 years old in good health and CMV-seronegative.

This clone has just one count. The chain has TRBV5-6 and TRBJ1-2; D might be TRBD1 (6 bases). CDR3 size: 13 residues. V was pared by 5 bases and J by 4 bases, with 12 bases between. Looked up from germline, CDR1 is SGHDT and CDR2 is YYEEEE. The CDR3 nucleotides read TGTGCCAGCAGACTCAGGGGTGGCTATGGCTACACCTTC. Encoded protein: CASRLRGGYGYTF.

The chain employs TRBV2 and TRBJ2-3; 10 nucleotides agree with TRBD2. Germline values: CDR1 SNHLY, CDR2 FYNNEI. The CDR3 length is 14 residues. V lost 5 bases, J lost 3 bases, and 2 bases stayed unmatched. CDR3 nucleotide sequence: TGTGCCAGCAGTTTAGCGGGAGGTACAGATACGCAGTATTTT. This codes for CASSLAGGTDTQYF.

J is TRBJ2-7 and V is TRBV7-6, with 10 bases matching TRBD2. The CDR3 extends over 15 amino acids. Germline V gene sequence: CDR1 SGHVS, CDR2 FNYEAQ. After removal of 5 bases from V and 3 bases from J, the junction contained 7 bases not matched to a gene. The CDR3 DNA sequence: TGTGCCAGCAGCGTCGGACTAGCGGAAGACTACGAGCAGTACTTC. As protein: CASSVGLAEDYEQYF.

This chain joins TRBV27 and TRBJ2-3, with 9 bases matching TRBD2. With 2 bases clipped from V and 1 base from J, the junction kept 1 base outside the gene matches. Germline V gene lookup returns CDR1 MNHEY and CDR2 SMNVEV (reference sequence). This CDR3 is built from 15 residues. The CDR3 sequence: CASSLAGGGTDTQYF. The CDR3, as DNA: TGTGCCAGCAGTTTAGCGGGGGGGGGCACAGATACGCAGTATTTT.

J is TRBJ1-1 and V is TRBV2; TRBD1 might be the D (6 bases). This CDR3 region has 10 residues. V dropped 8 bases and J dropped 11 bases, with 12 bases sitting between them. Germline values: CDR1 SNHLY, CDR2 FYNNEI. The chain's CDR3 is CASVQGSAFF. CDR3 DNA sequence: TGTGCCAGCGTACAGGGATCGGCTTTCTTT.

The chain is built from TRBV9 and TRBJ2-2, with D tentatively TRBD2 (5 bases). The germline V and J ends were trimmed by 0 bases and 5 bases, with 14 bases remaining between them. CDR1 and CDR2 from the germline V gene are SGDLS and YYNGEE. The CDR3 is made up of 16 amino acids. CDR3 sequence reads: CASSVVGAGGTGELFF. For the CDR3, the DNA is TGTGCCAGCAGCGTAGTTGGTGCGGGCGGTACCGGGGAGCTGTTTTTT.

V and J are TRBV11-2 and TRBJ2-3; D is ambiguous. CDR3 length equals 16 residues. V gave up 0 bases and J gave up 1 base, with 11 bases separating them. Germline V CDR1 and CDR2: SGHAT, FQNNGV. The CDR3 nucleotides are TGTGCCAGCAGCTTAGAGATTTTACCGGGCACAGATACGCAGTATTTT. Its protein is CASSLEILPGTDTQYF. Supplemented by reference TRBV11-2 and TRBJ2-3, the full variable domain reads EAGVAQSPRYKIIEKRQSVAFWCNPISGHATLYWYQQILGQGPKLLIQFQNNGVVDDSQLPKDRFSAERLKGVDSTLKIQPAKLEDSAVYLCASSLEILPGTDTQYFGPGTRLTVL.

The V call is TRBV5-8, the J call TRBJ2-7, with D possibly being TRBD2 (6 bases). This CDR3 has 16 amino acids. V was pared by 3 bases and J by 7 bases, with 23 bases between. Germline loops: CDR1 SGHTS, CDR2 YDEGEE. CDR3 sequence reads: CASSWKDPPEAGEQYF. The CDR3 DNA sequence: TGTGCCAGCAGCTGGAAGGACCCACCGGAGGCGGGGGAGCAGTACTTC.

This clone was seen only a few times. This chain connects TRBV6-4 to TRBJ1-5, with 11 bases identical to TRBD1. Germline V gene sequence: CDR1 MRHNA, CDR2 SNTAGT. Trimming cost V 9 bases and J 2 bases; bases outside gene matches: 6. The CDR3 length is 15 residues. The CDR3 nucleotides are TGTGCCAGTGACTCGGGACAGGGGGGCAATCAGCCCCAGCATTTT. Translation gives CASDSGQGGNQPQHF.

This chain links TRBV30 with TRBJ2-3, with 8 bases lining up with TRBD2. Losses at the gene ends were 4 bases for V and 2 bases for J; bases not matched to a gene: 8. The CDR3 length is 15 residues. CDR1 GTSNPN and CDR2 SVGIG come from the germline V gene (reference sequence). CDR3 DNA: TGTGCCTGGACCTCCGGCGGGGGGAACACAGATACGCAGTATTTT. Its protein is CAWTSGGGNTDTQYF.

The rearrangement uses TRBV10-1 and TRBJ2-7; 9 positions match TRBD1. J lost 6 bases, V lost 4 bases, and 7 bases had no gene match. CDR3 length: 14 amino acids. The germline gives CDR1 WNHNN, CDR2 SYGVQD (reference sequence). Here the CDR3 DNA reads TGCGCCAGCAGTGCCGGGACAGGGTATCTCGAGCAGTACTTC. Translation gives CASSAGTGYLEQYF.

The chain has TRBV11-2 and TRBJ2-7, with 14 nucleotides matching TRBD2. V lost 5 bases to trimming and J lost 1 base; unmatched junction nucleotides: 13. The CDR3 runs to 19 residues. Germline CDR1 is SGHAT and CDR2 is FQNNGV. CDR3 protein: CASSPNAGTSGSTSYEQYF. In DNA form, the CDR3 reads TGTGCCAGCAGCCCTAATGCCGGGACTAGCGGGAGCACTTCCTACGAGCAGTACTTC.

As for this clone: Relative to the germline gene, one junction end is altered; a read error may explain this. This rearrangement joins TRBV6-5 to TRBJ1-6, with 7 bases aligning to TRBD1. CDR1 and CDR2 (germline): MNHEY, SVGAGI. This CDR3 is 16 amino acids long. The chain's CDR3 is CASSYGGQSFNSPLHF. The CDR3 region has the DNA TGTGCCAGCAGTTACGGGGGACAGTCCTTTAATTCACCCCTCCACTTT.

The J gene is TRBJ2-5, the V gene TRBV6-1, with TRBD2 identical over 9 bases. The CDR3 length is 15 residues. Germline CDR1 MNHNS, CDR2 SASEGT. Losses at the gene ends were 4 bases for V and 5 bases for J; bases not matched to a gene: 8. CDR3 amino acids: CASSVEAGGPETQYF. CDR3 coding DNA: TGTGCCAGCAGTGTCGAAGCGGGGGGTCCGGAGACCCAGTACTTC.

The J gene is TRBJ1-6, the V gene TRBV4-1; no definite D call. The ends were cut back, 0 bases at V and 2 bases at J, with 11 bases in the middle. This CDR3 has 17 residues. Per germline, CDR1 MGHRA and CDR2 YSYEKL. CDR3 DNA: TGCGCCAGCAGCCAAGATTTGTCACAGACCTATAATTCACCCCTCCACTTT. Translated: CASSQDLSQTYNSPLHF.